Presented here are 19 T cell receptor beta chains from one specimen sequenced in a study of beta chain features in type 1 diabetes. Isolated RNA was reverse transcribed in full, so expressed TCRB transcripts were sequenced. Profiling relied on immunoSEQ multiplex PCR, and the TCRdb table lists in-frame clones only, not all of them. The data show 600,000 to 650,000 clones, 15% seen once. The source material was naive CD4+ T cells from blood. The receptors were sampled from a man between 18 and 29 years old in good health.

DNA for the CDR3: TGTGCCAGCAGCGACAGGGGAAACACTGAAGCTTTCTTT. Its protein is CASSDRGNTEAFF. The chain carries TRBV13 and TRBJ1-1, with 8 bases matching TRBD1. This CDR3 is 13 amino acids long. Germline V CDR1 and CDR2: PRHDT, FYEKMQ (reference sequence). The J segment lost 2 bases and the V segment lost 5 bases, leaving 1 base of the junction unmatched.

This clone was seen more than once but under ten times. The V call is TRBV7-9, the J call TRBJ1-4, with 7 bases lining up with TRBD1. The CDR3 totals 15 residues. The V and J ends lost 4 bases and 7 bases, in that order; junction bases with no gene match: 9. Per germline, CDR1 SEHNR and CDR2 FQNEAQ (reference sequence). DNA of the CDR3: TGTGCCAGCAGCTACAGACAGGGAATCGGTGAAAAACTGTTTTTT. Amino acid sequence: CASSYRQGIGEKLFF.

V is TRBV18 and J is TRBJ1-2, with D possibly TRBD1 on 5 matching bases. Looked up from germline, CDR1 is KGHSH and CDR2 is LQKENI. The CDR3 runs to 16 residues. Trimming took 0 bases from V and 2 from J, leaving 13 bases between them. This chain's CDR3 is CASSPPPGGINYGYTF. The CDR3 nucleotides read TGTGCCAGCTCACCACCTCCGGGGGGAATCAACTATGGCTACACCTTC.

The V call is TRBV10-3, the J call TRBJ1-1, with D perhaps matching TRBD1 (6 bases). CDR1 and CDR2 from the germline V gene are ENHRY and SYGVKD. Trimming shortened V by 8 bases and J by 0 bases, and 10 bases separated the two germline ends. The CDR3 length is 13 residues. CDR3 protein: CAIAGTMNTEAFF. CDR3 coding DNA: TGTGCCATCGCCGGGACAATGAACACTGAAGCTTTCTTT.

This clone occurred a few times. One end of the junction varies from germline; a read error may be responsible. The V call is TRBV7-7, the J call TRBJ2-2, with 12 positions matching TRBD2. This CDR3 has 17 amino acids. Looked up from germline, CDR1 is SSHAT and CDR2 is FNYEAQ (reference sequence). CDR3 sequence: CASSRLAGAGNTGELFF. The CDR3 DNA reads TGTGCTAGCAGCCGACTAGCGGGAGCGGGGAACACCGGGGAGCTGTTTTTT. The entire variable domain, with the rest obtained from reference TRBV7-7 and TRBJ2-2, is as follows: GAGVSQSPRYKVTKRGQDVTLRCDPISSHATLYWYQQALGQGPEFLTYFNYEAQPDKSGLPSDRFSAERPEGSISTLTIQRTEQRDSAMYRCASSRLAGAGNTGELFFGEGSRLTVL.

This clone has just one count. The chain couples TRBV12-5 to TRBJ2-1; 10 bases map to TRBD2. This CDR3 is 17 amino acids long. J was trimmed by 2 bases and V by 0 bases; bases with no gene match: 4. CDR1 and CDR2 (germline): LGHNT, FRNRAP. The CDR3 is CASGLVGLAATYNEQFF. DNA for the CDR3: TGTGCTAGTGGTTTGGTTGGACTAGCGGCAACCTACAATGAGCAGTTCTTC.

The chain recombines TRBV30 with TRBJ2-5; the D call may be TRBD1 or TRBD2 (6 bases each). This CDR3 is built from 13 residues. V was pared by 8 bases and J by 4 bases, with 17 bases between. Germline V CDR1 and CDR2: GTSNPN, SVGIG (reference sequence). The chain's CDR3 is CATSGGLGETQYF. CDR3 nucleotide sequence: TGTGCCACCTCCGGGGGCCTCGGAGAGACCCAGTACTTC. Filled out from reference TRBV30 and TRBJ2-5, the complete variable domain reads SQTIHQWPATLVQPVGSPLSLECTVEGTSNPNLYWYRQAAGRGLQLLFYSVGIGQISSEVPQNLSASRPQDRQFILSSKKLLLSDSGFYLCATSGGLGETQYFGPGTRLLVL.

This sequence joins TRBV5-4 and TRBJ1-1; D not certain. The CDR3 has 12 residues. Per germline, CDR1 SGHNT and CDR2 YYREEE (reference sequence). The V end was cut by 2 bases, the J end by 5 bases, with 7 bases between. CDR3 in amino acids: CASSFPLTEAFF. The CDR3 DNA sequence: TGTGCCAGCAGCTTCCCACTTACTGAAGCTTTCTTT.

This clone showed up just a few times. The V call is TRBV27, the J call TRBJ1-5, with unresolved D. There are 13 residues in the CDR3. The V end was cut by 8 bases, the J end by 5 bases, with 13 bases between. The germline V gene has CDR1 MNHEY and CDR2 SMNVEV (reference sequence). The CDR3 reads CASANKGDQPQHF. The CDR3 bases are TGTGCCAGCGCTAACAAGGGAGATCAGCCCCAGCATTTT.

This clone was seen more than once but under ten times. The rearrangement uses TRBV30 and TRBJ2-3; TRBD1 agrees at 9 bases. The junction had 15 bases not matched to a gene; V was cut back by 5 bases and J by 3 bases. Germline CDR1 is GTSNPN and CDR2 is SVGIG (reference sequence). This CDR3 is built from 17 residues. The CDR3: CAWFGTRTGAKTDTQYF. In nucleotides, the CDR3 is TGTGCCTGGTTTGGAACCAGGACAGGGGCTAAAACAGATACGCAGTATTTT.

This clone has just a few counts. V usage is TRBV4-3 and J usage is TRBJ2-7; 7 nucleotides match TRBD2. J was trimmed by 6 bases and V by 0 bases; bases with no gene match: 5. The germline CDR1 and CDR2 sequences are LGHNA and YSLEER. There are 14 residues in the CDR3. Here the CDR3 reads CASSQDTQRGEQYF. CDR3 sequence (DNA): TGCGCCAGCAGCCAAGATACTCAGCGGGGCGAGCAGTACTTC.

This clone was detected a few times. The rearrangement joins TRBV4-1 to TRBJ2-3; D gene ambiguous. Germline V gene data show CDR1 as MGHRA and CDR2 as YSYEKL. This CDR3 region has 15 residues. The ends were cut back, 1 base at V and 0 bases at J, with 8 bases in the middle. In DNA, the CDR3 is TGCGCCAGCAGCCAAGTCAGAGGCAGCACAGATACGCAGTATTTT. Protein: CASSQVRGSTDTQYF.

This clone showed up just a few times. The rearrangement links TRBV4-1 to TRBJ2-1; weak D call: TRBD1 (6 bases). The CDR3 is made up of 13 amino acids. V was shortened by 7 bases and J by 6 bases, with 13 bases between the two germline ends. Germline V lookup: CDR1 MGHRA, CDR2 YSYEKL. Here the CDR3 reads CASTKQGLNEQFF. DNA of the CDR3: TGCGCCAGCACAAAGCAGGGGCTCAATGAGCAGTTCTTC.

The chain carries TRBV6-5 and TRBJ2-3; D is undetermined. The CDR3 contains 15 residues. V was pared by 8 bases and J by 1 base, with 16 bases between. The V gene's germline CDR1 is MNHEY and CDR2 SVGAGI. Written as DNA, the CDR3 is TGTGCCAGCTTGAAAGGGCGCCTTGGCACAGATACGCAGTATTTT. Translation: CASLKGRLGTDTQYF.

This clone has only a few counts. The V call is TRBV23-1, the J call TRBJ1-1; TRBD1 might be the D (5 bases). TRBV23-1 is an ORF for which the function is uncertain. This CDR3 has 16 residues. V gave up 1 base and J gave up 1 base, with 13 bases separating them. CDR3 region: CASSQWTGLANTEAFF. The CDR3 coding sequence is TGCGCCAGCAGTCAATGGACGGGACTGGCGAACACTGAAGCTTTCTTT.

V usage is TRBV4-3 and J usage is TRBJ2-1; D remains unclear. The CDR3 covers 16 residues. The ends were cut back, 0 bases at V and 7 bases at J, with 16 bases in the middle. CDR1 is LGHNA, CDR2 YSLEER, per germline. CDR3 sequence: CASSQDLTFGGNEQFF. The CDR3 nucleotides are TGCGCCAGCAGCCAAGACCTTACCTTCGGCGGAAATGAGCAGTTCTTC.

The rearrangement joins TRBV29-1 to TRBJ1-6; D not certain. V was clipped by 5 bases and J by 6 bases, with 11 bases between them. The germline V gene has CDR1 SQVTM and CDR2 ANQGSEA. The CDR3 has 13 amino acids. CDR3 DNA: TGCAGCGTTCTCGAGACCTTTAATTCACCCCTCCACTTT. This translates into CSVLETFNSPLHF.

This clone was observed a handful of times. The gene calls are TRBV20-1 and TRBJ1-1; unclear D gene. Trimming took off 6 bases at V and 8 bases at J, with 13 bases between the two ends. The CDR3 is made up of 11 amino acids. Germline CDR1 is DFQATT and CDR2 is SNEGSKA (reference sequence). The CDR3 DNA sequence: TGCAGTGCCGTCTTAGTAAAAGAAGCTTTCTTT. This translates into CSAVLVKEAFF.

This clone was detected only a few times. A junction end diverges from the germline sequence, so it may reflect a read error. V is TRBV11-2 and J is TRBJ1-2; D is undetermined. There are 13 residues in the CDR3. Germline-derived CDR1 and CDR2 are SGHAT and FQNNGV. CDR3: CASTLAGTDGYTF. The CDR3 DNA reads TGTGCCAGCACCTTAGCGGGTACGGATGGCTACACCTTC.